Listed below are T cell receptor beta chains from one sample, sequenced in a study of CD8+ T cells in alopecia areata. TCRdb's copy holds only in-frame clones and misses some; the assay was immunoSEQ multiplex PCR. The data contain fewer than 250,000 clones, approximately 47% of them seen just once; the ten biggest clones take up roughly 2.6%. Sequencing was performed on CD4+ T cells sorted from blood, taken around week 37, from a patient treated with tofacitinib. These receptor sequences come from a human donor with alopecia areata. CDR3s include the opening cysteine and the closing phenylalanine or tryptophan. D genes are given only for firm matches. Only some rows state a clone size, as once, few, many or a class for expanded clones.

V	J	size	D	CDR3	DNA
TRBV5-1	TRBJ2-3	NA	TRBD2	CASSENRAGGVTDTQYF	TGCGCCAGCAGCGAAAACCGTGCGGGAGGGGTCACAGATACGCAGTATTTT
TRBV4-2	TRBJ1-2	few	NA	CASSQDVGSYGYTF	TGTGCCAGCAGCCAGGATGTTGGGAGTTATGGCTACACCTTC
TRBV5-1	TRBJ2-5	once	TRBD2	CASARGRGTTQETQYF	TGCGCCAGTGCCCGCGGCCGGGGGACTACCCAAGAGACCCAGTACTTC
TRBV11-2	TRBJ2-1	few	NA	CASSSSYEQFF	TGTGCCAGCAGTTCAAGTTATGAGCAGTTCTTC
TRBV7-2	TRBJ2-3	NA	NA	CASSFAEAVDTQYF	TGTGCCAGCAGCTTTGCGGAGGCCGTGGATACGCAGTATTTT
TRBV30	TRBJ1-1	few	NA	CAWNPGRMNTEAFF	TGTGCCTGGAACCCGGGACGGATGAACACTGAAGCTTTCTTT
TRBV4-3	TRBJ2-5	NA	TRBD1	CASSQEAGGRETQYF	TGCGCCAGCAGCCAAGAGGCAGGGGGAAGGGAGACCCAGTACTTC
TRBV11-1	TRBJ2-2	few	NA	CASSQLEGTNTGELFF	TGTGCCAGCAGCCAATTGGAAGGGACGAACACCGGGGAGCTGTTTTTT
TRBV14	TRBJ2-7	NA	TRBD2	CASSQELAVTYEQYF	TGTGCCAGCAGCCAAGAGCTAGCGGTAACCTACGAGCAGTACTTC
TRBV4-2	TRBJ2-2	NA	TRBD2	CASSQDPASGRAFPGELFF	TGTGCCAGCAGCCAAGATCCCGCTAGCGGGAGGGCCTTCCCCGGGGAGCTGTTTTTT
TRBV14	TRBJ1-3	few	NA	CASSQDGGNTIYF	TGTGCCAGCAGCCAAGACGGAGGAAACACCATATATTTT
TRBV5-1	TRBJ2-2	few	TRBD2	CASSRGNSGTVGELFF	TGCGCCAGCAGTCGGGGGAATAGCGGGACGGTCGGGGAGCTGTTTTTT
TRBV29-1	TRBJ2-1	NA	TRBD2	CSVNKREGFGEQFF	TGCAGCGTTAACAAGCGGGAGGGATTCGGGGAGCAGTTCTTC
TRBV30	TRBJ1-2	few	TRBD1	CAWKTGDGYTF	TGTGCCTGGAAGACAGGGGATGGCTACACCTTC
TRBV29-1	TRBJ2-3	NA	TRBD1	CSVERAGGTDTQYF	TGCAGCGTTGAACGGGCAGGGGGTACAGATACGCAGTATTTT
TRBV5-1	TRBJ2-7	once	TRBD1	CASSNRDRGLEQYF	TGCGCCAGCAGCAACCGGGACAGGGGGCTTGAGCAGTACTTC
TRBV27	TRBJ2-1	NA	NA	CASSLSKQNNEQFF	TGTGCCAGCAGTTTATCGAAACAGAACAATGAGCAGTTCTTC
TRBV28	TRBJ1-1	few	TRBD1	CASSLQGAAFF	TGTGCCAGCAGTTTACAGGGGGCTGCTTTCTTT
TRBV6-6	TRBJ2-4	NA	NA	CASSAHRELAKNIQYF	TGTGCCAGCAGTGCTCACAGGGAACTAGCCAAAAACATTCAGTACTTC
TRBV18	TRBJ2-5	NA	NA	CASSPYHGGETQYF	TGTGCCAGCTCACCATACCACGGAGGTGAGACCCAGTACTTC
TRBV5-1	TRBJ2-3	few	NA	CASSLAAESTDTQYF	TGCGCCAGCAGCTTGGCGGCGGAGTCCACAGATACGCAGTATTTT
TRBV28	TRBJ1-5	NA	TRBD1	CASSFLQGAIRYSNQPQHF	TGTGCCAGCAGTTTCCTCCAGGGGGCGATACGTTATAGCAATCAGCCCCAGCATTTT
TRBV5-1	TRBJ2-1	few	TRBD2	CASSLLAGAGNEQFF	TGCGCCAGCAGCCTACTAGCGGGAGCGGGCAATGAGCAGTTCTTC